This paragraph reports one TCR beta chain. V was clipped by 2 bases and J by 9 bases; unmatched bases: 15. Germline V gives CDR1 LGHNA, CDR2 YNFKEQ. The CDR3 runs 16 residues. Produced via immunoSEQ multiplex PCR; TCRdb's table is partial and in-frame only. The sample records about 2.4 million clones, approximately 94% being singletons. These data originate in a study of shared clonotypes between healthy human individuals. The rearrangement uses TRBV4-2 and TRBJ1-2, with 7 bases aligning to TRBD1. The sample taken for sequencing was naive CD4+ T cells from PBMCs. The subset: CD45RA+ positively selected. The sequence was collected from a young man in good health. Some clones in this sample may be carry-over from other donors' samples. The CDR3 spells CASSQHQGQWTESYTF. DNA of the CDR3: TGTGCCAGCAGCCAACACCAGGGACAGTGGACAGAGAGCTACACCTTC.